Sequencing of this T cell receptor (beta chain) was carried out in a study of blood T cells in healthy people across ages. Primers used in a second PCR of about 6 to 12 cycles were a sample-barcoded 5' primer and a J-beta primer mix. MiXCR, applied by TCRdb to the 5' RACE reads, yields one record per CDR3 protein. The sample shows 850,000 to 1,000,000 distinct CDR3 sequences, 45% to 50% of them seen only once. The length of the CDR3 is 14 residues. Deletions cut 1 base from V and 4 bases from J, with 11 bases between. CDR1 and CDR2 from the germline V gene are SGHRS and YFSETQ. What was sequenced was blood. The TCR sequence derives from a young man in good health. The gene calls are TRBV5-1 and TRBJ1-1, with D possibly being TRBD1 (5 bases). The CDR3 reads CASSLRRGGTEAFF. For the CDR3, the DNA is TGCGCCAGCAGCTTGAGGAGGGGAGGCACTGAAGCTTTCTTT. Drawing the rest from reference TRBV5-1 and TRBJ1-1, the complete variable domain is KAGVTQTPRYLIKTRGQQVTLSCSPISGHRSVSWYQQTPGQGLQFLFEYFSETQRNKGNFPGRFSGRQFSNSRSEMNVSTLELGDSALYLCASSLRRGGTEAFFGQGTRLTVV.